Each of the 17 T cell receptor beta chains below was sequenced from the same sample in a study of cytomegalovirus exposure and HLA in healthy donors. 60 Vbeta and 13 Jbeta primers were used in PCR. Some clones are missing from TCRdb's copy, which holds only in-frame ones; the method was immunoSEQ multiplex PCR. The sample has approximately 150,000 clones, about 80% seen once. Sequenced material: PBMCs. These receptors all come from a woman aged 45-60 years in good health and CMV-seronegative.

The chain links TRBV6-6 to TRBJ2-5; D may be TRBD1 (5 bases). CDR3 length: 13 amino acids. V shed 6 bases and J shed 7 bases, with 15 bases lying between them. CDR1 MNHNY and CDR2 SVGAGI come from the germline V gene (reference sequence). The CDR3 DNA reads TGTGCCAGCAGCCCCGACGGAAGGGGGACCCAGTACTTC. Translation: CASSPDGRGTQYF.

J is TRBJ2-7 and V is TRBV5-1; D possibly corresponds to TRBD2 (6 bases). This CDR3 is built from 12 residues. Germline V CDR1 and CDR2: SGHRS, YFSETQ. Trimming cost V 0 bases and J 6 bases, with 7 bases left between them. In DNA, the CDR3 is TGCGCCAGCAGCTTGGTGGGGGGCGAGCAGTACTTC. The encoded protein is CASSLVGGEQYF. The full variable domain, completed using reference TRBV5-1 and TRBJ2-7, is KAGVTQTPRYLIKTRGQQVTLSCSPISGHRSVSWYQQTPGQGLQFLFEYFSETQRNKGNFPGRFSGRQFSNSRSEMNVSTLELGDSALYLCASSLVGGEQYFGPGTRLTVT.

This clone appeared a few times. The chain has TRBV11-3 and TRBJ2-2; possible D gene TRBD1, 6 bases. This CDR3 spans 15 amino acids. The germline V gene encodes CDR1 SGHNT and CDR2 YENEEA. V was shortened by 1 base and J by 7 bases, with 13 bases between the two germline ends. The CDR3 loop reads CASSLVGTNDGELFF. DNA for the CDR3: TGTGCCAGCAGCTTAGTCGGGACAAACGACGGGGAGCTGTTTTTT.

This sequence joins TRBV5-1 and TRBJ2-3, with D perhaps TRBD2 (5 bases). The CDR3 totals 14 residues. Germline V lookup: CDR1 SGHRS, CDR2 YFSETQ. Trimming cost V 5 bases and J 2 bases, with 12 bases left between them. The CDR3 DNA follows: TGCGCCAGCAGTCGGGGTTCTTTCACAGATACGCAGTATTTT. Its protein is CASSRGSFTDTQYF.

This chain uses TRBV29-1 with TRBJ2-5; perhaps TRBD1 as D (6 bases). The V end was cut by 7 bases, the J end by 5 bases, with 14 bases between. The CDR3 consists of 12 residues. The V gene's germline CDR1 is SQVTM and CDR2 ANQGSEA. In DNA, the CDR3 is TGCAGCGCCCGAGCAGGGGACGAGACCCAGTACTTC. Protein product: CSARAGDETQYF.

The rearrangement links TRBV29-1 to TRBJ2-3; 7 bases are shared with TRBD2. CDR1 is SQVTM and CDR2 is ANQGSEA in the germline V gene. With 7 bases clipped from V and 2 bases from J, the junction kept 6 bases outside the gene matches. The CDR3 is made up of 13 amino acids. The CDR3, as DNA: TGCAGCGGGGGAAGCGGGGCCACAGATACGCAGTATTTT. Translating it yields CSGGSGATDTQYF.

The V gene is TRBV28, the J gene TRBJ2-5; 9 nucleotides agree with TRBD2. With 2 bases clipped from V and 13 bases from J, the junction kept 14 bases outside the gene matches. CDR3 length: 15 residues. Germline V gene lookup returns CDR1 MDHEN and CDR2 SYDVKM. CDR3 in amino acids: CASSLPPGASGVAYF. In DNA, the CDR3 is TGTGCCAGCAGTTTACCCCCGGGTGCTAGCGGGGTTGCGTACTTC.

The chain combines TRBV11-2 with TRBJ1-1; D gene uncertain. V was clipped by 1 base and J by 3 bases, with 9 bases between them. The CDR3 has 14 amino acids. The germline V gene has CDR1 SGHAT and CDR2 FQNNGV. CDR3 loop: CASSLAVSYTEAFF. The CDR3, as DNA: TGTGCCAGCAGCTTAGCGGTATCGTACACTGAAGCTTTCTTT.

This clone has just a few counts. The V and J genes are TRBV2 and TRBJ1-5; D gene unclear. Trimming stripped 6 bases from V and 7 bases from J, with 13 bases between. The germline V gene encodes CDR1 SNHLY and CDR2 FYNNEI. This CDR3 is 13 amino acids long. This chain's CDR3 is CASRPNFGQPQHF. The CDR3 bases are TGTGCCAGCAGGCCAAACTTCGGGCAGCCCCAGCATTTT.

The V and J genes are TRBV4-2 and TRBJ2-1; TRBD1 aligns across 8 bases. The germline V gene encodes CDR1 LGHNA and CDR2 YNFKEQ. CDR3 length equals 16 residues. With 4 bases clipped from V and 3 bases from J, the junction kept 8 bases outside the gene matches. CDR3 nucleotides: TGTGCCAGCAGCCGAGAACCGGGACAGGTCTACAATGAGCAGTTCTTC. Translated, it gives CASSREPGQVYNEQFF.

The J gene is TRBJ2-1, the V gene TRBV6-5; 7 nucleotides agree with TRBD1. Germline V gene lookup returns CDR1 MNHEY and CDR2 SVGAGI. There are 14 residues in the CDR3. With 2 bases clipped from V and 6 bases from J, the junction kept 4 bases outside the gene matches. CDR3 residues: CASSYVDRVNEQFF. CDR3 nucleotides: TGTGCCAGCAGTTACGTCGACAGGGTCAATGAGCAGTTCTTC.

This clone was picked up a small number of times. The chain links TRBV2 to TRBJ1-5; no reliable D call. This CDR3 is built from 12 residues. V lost 6 bases, J lost 3 bases, and 6 bases lay in between. CDR1 is SNHLY and CDR2 is FYNNEI in the germline V gene. The CDR3 nucleotides are TGTGCCAGCAGCGACATCAATCAGCCCCAGCATTTT. The encoded protein is CASSDINQPQHF.

This clone was counted a single time. The rearrangement joins TRBV9 to TRBJ2-1; 7 bases map to TRBD1. Germline assignment: CDR1 SGDLS and CDR2 YYNGEE. The CDR3 consists of 12 residues. Unmatched junction bases numbered 2, after V lost 8 bases and J lost 3 bases. The CDR3 is CASQGDYNEQFF. The CDR3 DNA reads as TGTGCCAGTCAGGGGGACTACAATGAGCAGTTCTTC.

The rearrangement links TRBV7-2 to TRBJ2-3, with D perhaps matching TRBD1 (5 bases). CDR1 is SGHTA and CDR2 is FQGNSA in the germline V gene. Trimming took 2 bases from V and 1 from J, leaving 10 bases between them. CDR3 length: 15 amino acids. CDR3: CASSLSRGRTDTQYF. DNA of the CDR3: TGTGCCAGCAGCTTATCTAGGGGCCGCACAGATACGCAGTATTTT. The full variable domain, rest sourced from reference TRBV7-2 and TRBJ2-3, is GAGVSQSPSNKVTEKGKDVELRCDPISGHTALYWYRQSLGQGLEFLIYFQGNSAPDKSGLPSDRFSAERTGGSVSTLTIQRTQQEDSAVYLCASSLSRGRTDTQYFGPGTRLTVL.

This clone was seen a handful of times. The V gene is TRBV4-3, the J gene TRBJ1-4, with D possibly matching TRBD1 (5 bases). Germline V gives CDR1 LGHNA, CDR2 YSLEER. Trimming pared 4 bases from V and 3 bases from J, leaving 12 bases between. CDR3 length: 15 residues. CDR3 coding DNA: TGCGCCAGCAGCCTCGGACATCACTCTAATGAAAAACTGTTTTTT. Protein: CASSLGHHSNEKLFF.

This clone was counted a few times. The gene calls are TRBV6-6 and TRBJ1-2, with 8 bases that match TRBD1. After removal of 2 bases from V and 6 bases from J, the junction contained 8 bases not matched to a gene. CDR3 length equals 15 residues. Looked up from germline, CDR1 is MNHNY and CDR2 is SVGAGI (reference sequence). CDR3 residues: CASSYGQGKVNGYTF. CDR3 sequence (DNA): TGTGCCAGCAGTTACGGACAGGGTAAAGTCAATGGCTACACCTTC.

This chain links TRBV7-2 with TRBJ1-1; no clear D gene. CDR1 SGHTA and CDR2 FQGNSA come from the germline V gene. Between the trimmed V and J ends, which lost 6 bases and 4 bases, there was a span of 15 bases. This CDR3 comprises 14 residues. The CDR3 DNA follows: TGTGCCAGCAGAATTCGGGGTCTAGGCACTGAAGCTTTCTTT. Protein: CASRIRGLGTEAFF.